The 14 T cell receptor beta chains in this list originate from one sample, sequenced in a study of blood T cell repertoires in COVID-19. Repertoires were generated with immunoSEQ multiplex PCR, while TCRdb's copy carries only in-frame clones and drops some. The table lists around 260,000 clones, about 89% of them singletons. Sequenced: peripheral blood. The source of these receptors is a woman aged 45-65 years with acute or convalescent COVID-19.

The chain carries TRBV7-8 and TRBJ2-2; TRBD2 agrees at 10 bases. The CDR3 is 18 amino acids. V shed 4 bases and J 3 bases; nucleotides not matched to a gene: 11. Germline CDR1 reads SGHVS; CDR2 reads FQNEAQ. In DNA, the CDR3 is TGTGCCAGCAGCTCGAGGAGAGGTGGACTAGCGGACACCGGGGAGCTGTTTTTT. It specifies CASSSRRGGLADTGELFF.

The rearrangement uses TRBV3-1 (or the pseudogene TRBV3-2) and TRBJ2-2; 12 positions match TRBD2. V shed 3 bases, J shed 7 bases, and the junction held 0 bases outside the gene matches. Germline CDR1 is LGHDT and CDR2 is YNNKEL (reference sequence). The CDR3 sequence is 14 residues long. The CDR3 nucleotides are TGTGCCAGCAGCCAGGGACTAGCGGGCGGGGAGCTGTTTTTT. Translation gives CASSQGLAGGELFF.

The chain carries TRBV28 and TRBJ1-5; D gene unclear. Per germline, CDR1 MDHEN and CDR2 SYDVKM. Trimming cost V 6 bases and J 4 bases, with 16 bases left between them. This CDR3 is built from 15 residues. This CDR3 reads CASSSSAGRNQPQHF. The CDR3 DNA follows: TGTGCCAGCAGCTCGTCGGCGGGCAGGAATCAGCCCCAGCATTTT.

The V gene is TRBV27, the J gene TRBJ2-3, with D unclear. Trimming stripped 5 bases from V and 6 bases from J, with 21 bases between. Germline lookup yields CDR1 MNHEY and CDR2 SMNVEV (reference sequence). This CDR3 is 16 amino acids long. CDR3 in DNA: TGTGCCAGCAGTCCGTCGCCAGGCGAGTCGACGGATACGCAGTATTTT. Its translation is CASSPSPGESTDTQYF.

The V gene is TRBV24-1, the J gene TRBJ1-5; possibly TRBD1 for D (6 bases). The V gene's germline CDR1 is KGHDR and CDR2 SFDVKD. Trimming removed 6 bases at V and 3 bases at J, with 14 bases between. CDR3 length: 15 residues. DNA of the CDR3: TGTGCCACCAGTTTCTCAGGGACATCCAATCAGCCCCAGCATTTT. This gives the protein CATSFSGTSNQPQHF.

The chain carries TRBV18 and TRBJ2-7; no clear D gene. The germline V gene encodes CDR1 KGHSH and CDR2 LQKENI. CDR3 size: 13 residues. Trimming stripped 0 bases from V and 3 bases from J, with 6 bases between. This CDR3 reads CASSPPIDYEQYF. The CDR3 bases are TGTGCCAGCTCACCACCTATAGACTACGAGCAGTACTTC.

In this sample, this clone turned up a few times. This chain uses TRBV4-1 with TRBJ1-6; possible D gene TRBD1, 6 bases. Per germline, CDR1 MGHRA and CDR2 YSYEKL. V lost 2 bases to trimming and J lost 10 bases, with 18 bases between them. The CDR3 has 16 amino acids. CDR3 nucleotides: TGCGCCAGCAGCCAATTTCGTTCAGGGGACCGATCACCCCTCCACTTT. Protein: CASSQFRSGDRSPLHF.

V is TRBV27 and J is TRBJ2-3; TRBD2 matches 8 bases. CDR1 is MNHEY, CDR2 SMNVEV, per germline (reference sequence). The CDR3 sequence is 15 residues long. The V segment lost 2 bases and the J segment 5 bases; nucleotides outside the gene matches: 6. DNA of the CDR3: TGTGCCAGCAGTTTAAGCGGGAGCGCGAAAGATACGCAGTATTTT. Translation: CASSLSGSAKDTQYF.

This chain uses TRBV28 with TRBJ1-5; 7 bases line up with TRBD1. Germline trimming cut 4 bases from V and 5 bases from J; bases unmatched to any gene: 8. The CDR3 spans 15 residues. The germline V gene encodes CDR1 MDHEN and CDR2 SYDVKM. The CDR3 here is CASSSRQGVYQPQHF. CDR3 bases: TGTGCCAGCAGTTCTCGACAGGGAGTCTATCAGCCCCAGCATTTT.

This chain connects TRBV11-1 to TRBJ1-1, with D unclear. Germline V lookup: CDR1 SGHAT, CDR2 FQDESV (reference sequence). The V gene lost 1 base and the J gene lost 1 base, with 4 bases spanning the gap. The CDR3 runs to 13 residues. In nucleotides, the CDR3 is TGTGCCAGCAGCTTAGGTAGGAACACTGAAGCTTTCTTT. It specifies CASSLGRNTEAFF.

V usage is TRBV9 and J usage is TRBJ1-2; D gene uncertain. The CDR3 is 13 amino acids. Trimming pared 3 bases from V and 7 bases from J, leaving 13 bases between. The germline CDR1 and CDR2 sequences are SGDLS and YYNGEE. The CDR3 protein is CASSEGLLTGYTF. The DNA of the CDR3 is TGTGCCAGCAGCGAAGGACTACTTACTGGCTACACCTTC. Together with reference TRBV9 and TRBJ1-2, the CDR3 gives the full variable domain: DSGVTQTPKHLITATGQRVTLRCSPRSGDLSVYWYQQSLDQGLQFLIQYYNGEERAKGNILERFSAQQFPDLHSELNLSSLELGDSALYFCASSEGLLTGYTFGSGTRLTVV.

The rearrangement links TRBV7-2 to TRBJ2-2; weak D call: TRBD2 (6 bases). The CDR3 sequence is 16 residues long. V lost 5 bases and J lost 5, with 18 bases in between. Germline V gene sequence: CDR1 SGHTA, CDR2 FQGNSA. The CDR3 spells CASSRVGGSGTGELFF. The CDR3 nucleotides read TGTGCCAGCAGCCGCGTCGGAGGGAGTGGGACCGGGGAGCTGTTTTTT.

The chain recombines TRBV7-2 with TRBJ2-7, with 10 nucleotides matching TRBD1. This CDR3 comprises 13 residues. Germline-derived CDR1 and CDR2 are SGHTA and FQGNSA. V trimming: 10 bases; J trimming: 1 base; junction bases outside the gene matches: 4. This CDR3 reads CATSGQGSYEQYF. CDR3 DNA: TGTGCCACCTCGGGACAGGGGTCCTACGAGCAGTACTTC.

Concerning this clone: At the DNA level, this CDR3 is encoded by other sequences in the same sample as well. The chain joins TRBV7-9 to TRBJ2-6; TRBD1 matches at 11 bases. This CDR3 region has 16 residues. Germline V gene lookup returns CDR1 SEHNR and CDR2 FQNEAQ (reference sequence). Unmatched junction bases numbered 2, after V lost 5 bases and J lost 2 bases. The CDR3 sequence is CASSLGQGAGANVLTF. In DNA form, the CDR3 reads TGTGCCAGCAGCCTGGGACAGGGGGCTGGGGCCAACGTCCTGACTTTC.